Listed here are 18 T cell receptor beta chains from one sample, sequenced in a study of early T cells in non-severe SARS-CoV-2 infection. Each CDR3 protein gets one entry after TCRdb re-called the 5' RACE reads with MiXCR. The table shows around 19,000 distinct CDR3 sequences, with about 4.3% occurring only once. The specimen was whole blood. The receptors stem from an adult who was a healthcare worker with PCR-confirmed SARS-CoV-2 infection or an uninfected control (not recorded which).

This clonotype was detected only a few times. The V call is TRBV28, the J call TRBJ1-1; 9 nucleotides agree with TRBD1. Trimming cost V 4 bases and J 4 bases; bases outside gene matches: 1. Per germline, CDR1 MDHEN and CDR2 SYDVKM. The CDR3 sequence is 13 residues long. Here the CDR3 DNA reads TGTGCCAGCAGTTCGGGACAGGGCACTGAAGCTTTCTTT. It codes for CASSSGQGTEAFF.

This clonotype was counted ten times or more. The chain recombines TRBV18 with TRBJ2-3, with TRBD1 matching over 8 bases. The CDR3 has 15 amino acids. Per the germline V gene, CDR1 is KGHSH and CDR2 is LQKENI. Trimming removed 3 bases from V and 2 bases from J; junction bases left unmatched: 4. The CDR3 region is CASSPKTGATDTQYF. The CDR3 DNA follows: TGTGCCAGCTCACCGAAGACAGGGGCCACAGATACGCAGTATTTT.

The chain carries TRBV20-1 and TRBJ2-7; 7 nucleotides align to TRBD2. The ends lost 5 bases at V and 6 bases at J; junction bases unmatched: 13. This CDR3 spans 14 amino acids. Germline assignment: CDR1 DFQATT and CDR2 SNEGSKA (reference sequence). CDR3 sequence: CSALDRVWEGEQYF. CDR3 DNA: TGCAGTGCTCTGGACCGGGTCTGGGAGGGCGAGCAGTACTTC.

This clonotype was observed many times. V is TRBV28 and J is TRBJ1-1; no clear D gene. This CDR3 contains 13 residues. CDR1 is MDHEN and CDR2 is SYDVKM in the germline V gene. Deletions cut 2 bases from V and 3 bases from J, with 7 bases between. The CDR3 bases are TGTGCCAGCAGTTTACCAGTCCACACTGAAGCTTTCTTT. Translation: CASSLPVHTEAFF.

This clonotype was found a few times. This chain connects TRBV11-2 to TRBJ1-5, with TRBD1 matching over 9 bases. The V and J ends lost 3 bases and 4 bases, in that order; junction bases with no gene match: 1. In germline, CDR1 is SGHAT, CDR2 FQNNGV. CDR3 length: 14 residues. CDR3 nucleotides: TGTGCCAGCAGCTTCGGACAGGGGAATCAGCCCCAGCATTTT. It encodes CASSFGQGNQPQHF.

This clonotype rates as medium-sized. The chain carries TRBV7-2 and TRBJ1-1; the D is unclear. Germline V gene lookup returns CDR1 SGHTA and CDR2 FQGNSA. CDR3 length equals 13 residues. The V end was cut by 4 bases, the J end by 0 bases, with 6 bases between. CDR3 residues: CASSSRMNTEAFF. CDR3 coding DNA: TGTGCCAGCAGCTCGCGTATGAACACTGAAGCTTTCTTT.

A few counts support this clonotype. This chain connects TRBV7-9 to TRBJ1-2, with a possible D match to TRBD1 (5 bases). The V end lost 4 bases, the J end lost 14 bases, and 17 bases lay between the germline ends. This CDR3 is built from 12 residues. Germline V lookup: CDR1 SEHNR, CDR2 FQNEAQ (reference sequence). In DNA, the CDR3 is TGTGCCAGCAGCTACACCGACAGCGCGAGGACCTTC. This encodes CASSYTDSARTF.

This clonotype was seen only a few times. The chain is built from TRBV7-9 and TRBJ1-2; TRBD1 agrees at 8 bases. Losses at the gene ends were 4 bases for V and 2 bases for J; bases not matched to a gene: 6. Germline CDR1 is SEHNR and CDR2 is FQNEAQ (reference sequence). CDR3 length: 15 amino acids. CDR3 bases: TGTGCCAGCAGCTCCTTGGACAGGGCAAACTATGGCTACACCTTC. Protein product: CASSSLDRANYGYTF.

This clonotype was detected ten times or more. The rearrangement joins TRBV14 to TRBJ1-1; the D is unclear. The CDR3 has 14 amino acids. Trimming took 5 bases from V and 2 from J, leaving 12 bases between them. Germline CDR1 is SGHDN and CDR2 is FVKESK. The chain's CDR3 is CASSENEYNTEAFF. Here the CDR3 DNA reads TGTGCCAGCAGCGAAAACGAGTATAACACTGAAGCTTTCTTT.

In this sample, this clonotype turned up many times. The rearrangement uses TRBV6-6 and TRBJ2-5; D gene uncertain. Germline lookup yields CDR1 MNHNY and CDR2 SVGAGI (reference sequence). The CDR3 is 12 residues long. Deletions cut 0 bases from V and 5 bases from J, with 4 bases between. The CDR3 reads CASSYSGETQYF. The CDR3 coding sequence is TGTGCCAGCAGTTACTCTGGGGAGACCCAGTACTTC.

This clonotype was picked up a small number of times. The CDR3 region has the DNA TGTGCCAGCAGCCTGCGCGGGGGTGGTGAAGCTTTCTTT. This encodes CASSLRGGGEAFF. This chain joins TRBV6-1 and TRBJ1-1; TRBD1 is a possible D gene (5 bases). Trimming took off 6 bases at V and 7 bases at J, with 15 bases between the two ends. The CDR3 loop spans 13 amino acids. Looked up from germline, CDR1 is MNHNS and CDR2 is SASEGT.

This clonotype is medium-sized by share. The chain uses TRBV7-9 and TRBJ2-4; TRBD2 aligns across 7 bases. Germline-derived CDR1 and CDR2 are SEHNR and FQNEAQ (reference sequence). The CDR3 extends over 18 amino acids. V trimming: 2 bases; J trimming: 0 bases; junction bases outside the gene matches: 10. The CDR3 coding sequence is TGTGCCAGCAGCTTAAGGGCTAGCGGACCACTAGCCAAAAACATTCAGTACTTC. Translation gives CASSLRASGPLAKNIQYF.

This clonotype was observed at least ten times. This chain joins TRBV18 and TRBJ2-1; unclear D gene. V dropped 3 bases and J dropped 4 bases, with 7 bases sitting between them. The CDR3 contains 13 residues. Germline values: CDR1 KGHSH, CDR2 LQKENI. The CDR3 region has the DNA TGTGCCAGCTCACCTTCTCTGTACAATGAGCAGTTCTTC. Translated: CASSPSLYNEQFF.

This clonotype turned up a few times. The CDR3 sequence: CASSDLRGLNEQFF. CDR3 nucleotide sequence: TGTGCCAGCAGTGATTTACGGGGCCTCAATGAGCAGTTCTTC. The chain links TRBV2 to TRBJ2-1; D is possibly TRBD1 or TRBD2 (5 bases each). This CDR3 is 14 amino acids long. Germline V gives CDR1 SNHLY, CDR2 FYNNEI. V lost 3 bases and J 6 bases, leaving 12 bases between the germline ends.

This clonotype showed up many times. The chain uses TRBV5-6 and TRBJ1-1; D is unclear. With 0 bases removed from V and 0 bases from J, the gap between germline ends came to 9 bases. Per the germline V gene, CDR1 is SGHDT and CDR2 is YYEEEE. The CDR3 covers 15 residues. The CDR3 DNA reads TGTGCCAGCAGCTTGGTCGCCAGGATGAACACTGAAGCTTTCTTT. Translation gives CASSLVARMNTEAFF.

The table lists this clonotype with many counts. This chain links TRBV15 with TRBJ2-1; D gene ambiguous. The V gene lost 0 bases and the J gene lost 13 bases, with 10 bases spanning the gap. Germline CDR1 and CDR2: LNHNV and YYDKDF (reference sequence). The CDR3 covers 12 residues. In nucleotides, the CDR3 is TGTGCCACCAGCAGAGATCGGATCCTACAGTTCTTC. It codes for CATSRDRILQFF.

This clonotype was seen many times. The V call is TRBV7-2, the J call TRBJ2-3; 12 bases agree with TRBD2. The V and J ends lost 4 bases and 6 bases, in that order; junction bases with no gene match: 2. The CDR3 consists of 14 residues. The V gene's germline CDR1 is SGHTA and CDR2 FQGNSA. CDR3 in amino acids: CASSSGLAGDTQYF. DNA for the CDR3: TGTGCCAGCAGCTCCGGACTAGCGGGGGATACGCAGTATTTT.

This clonotype was seen ten or more times. V usage is TRBV20-1 and J usage is TRBJ1-2; no clear D gene. Trimming pared 6 bases from V and 2 bases from J, leaving 10 bases between. The V gene's germline CDR1 is DFQATT and CDR2 SNEGSKA (reference sequence). The CDR3 runs to 12 residues. CDR3 coding DNA: TGCAGTGCCGAAGACATAAACTATGGCTACACCTTC. It yields the protein CSAEDINYGYTF.